The present T cell receptor beta chain was sequenced within a study of T-cell reconstitution after alpha-beta-depleted transplantation in children (dated by TCRdb to 2016 to 2017). Notes on the research overall: Using TCR repertoire profiling, the study quantitatively followed how T-cell immune reconstitution unfolded in children after TCRalphabeta/CD19-depleted allogeneic hematopoietic cell transplantation.

General study outcomes and caveats: The frequencies of hyperexpanded clones fell over the following months, and after one year, T-cell counts and TCRbeta diversity were mostly attributed to newly produced T cells. In some patients, the high TCRbeta diversity seen at day 60 was put down to recipient T cells and intrathymic progenitors that had survived conditioning. The apparently early alphabetaT-cell count recovery about two months after transplant was reportedly dependent on only several hundred rapidly expanded clones derived from non-depleted graft cells.

Including the terminal cysteine and phenylalanine, the CDR3 comprises 15 residues. The entry retains the CDR3 DNA only, 45 bases that are in frame from base 1. Between the V and J ends, shortened by 5 bases and 4 bases respectively, the junction contains 15 bases. Taken from the germline V gene, the CDR1 and CDR2 loops are LGHNA and YSLEER. Read against the paper, the sample's treatment or condition label means: allogeneic hematopoietic cell transplantation with graft depleted of TCRalphabeta T cells and CD19 B cells. The children who served as transplant recipients had been given grafts of TCRalphabeta/CD19-depleted allogeneic hematopoietic cells. With respect to this clonotype: Its target antigen remains unknown. Base qualities are not at hand, and no much larger clone is one base apart.

Libraries were built with PCR. Sequenced using an Illumina HiSeq 2500. Molecular barcoding was employed in the preparation of TCR libraries, with unique molecular identifiers being used to normalize TCRbeta repertoire quantification. The public reads were run again by TCRdb, first through fastp at Q25 and then through MiXCR, and only productive beta chains were kept. Duplicate CDR3 protein sequences are folded into a single record with the most common DNA and genes. Across this sample there are a few hundred thousand distinct CDR3 sequences, with approximately 12% seen only once. The top ten constitute 2% to 2.5% of the sample.

Recombination connected TRBV4-3 to TRBJ2-1; a tentative D match to TRBD2 spans 7 bases. This TCR came from a male patient younger than 18 who had a stem cell transplant for acute myeloid leukemia, so the T cells may come from the graft donor. The sample here was PBMCs, mostly from graft donor cells, taken 360 days after TCRalphabeta/CD19-depleted stem cell transplant. The nucleotide sequence reads TGCGCCAGCAGCAGGGGGGGGTACGTTTACAATGAGCAGTTCTTC. The resulting protein is CASSRGGYVYNEQFF.